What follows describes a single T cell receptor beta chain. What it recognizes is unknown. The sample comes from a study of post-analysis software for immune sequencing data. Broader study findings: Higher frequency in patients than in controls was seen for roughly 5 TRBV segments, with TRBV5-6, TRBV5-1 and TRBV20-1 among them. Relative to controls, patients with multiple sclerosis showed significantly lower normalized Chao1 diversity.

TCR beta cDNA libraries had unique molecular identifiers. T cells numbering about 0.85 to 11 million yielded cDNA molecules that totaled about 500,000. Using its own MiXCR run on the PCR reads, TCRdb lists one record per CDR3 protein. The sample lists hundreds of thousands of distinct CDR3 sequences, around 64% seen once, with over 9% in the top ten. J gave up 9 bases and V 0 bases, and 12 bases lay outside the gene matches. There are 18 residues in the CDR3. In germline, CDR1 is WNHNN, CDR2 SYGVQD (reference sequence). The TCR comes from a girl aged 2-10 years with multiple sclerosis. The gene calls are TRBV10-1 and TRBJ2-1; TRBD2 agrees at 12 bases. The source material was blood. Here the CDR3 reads CASSESGLAGLPGGEQFF. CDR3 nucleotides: TGCGCCAGCAGTGAGTCAGGACTAGCGGGACTTCCCGGGGGTGAGCAGTTCTTC.